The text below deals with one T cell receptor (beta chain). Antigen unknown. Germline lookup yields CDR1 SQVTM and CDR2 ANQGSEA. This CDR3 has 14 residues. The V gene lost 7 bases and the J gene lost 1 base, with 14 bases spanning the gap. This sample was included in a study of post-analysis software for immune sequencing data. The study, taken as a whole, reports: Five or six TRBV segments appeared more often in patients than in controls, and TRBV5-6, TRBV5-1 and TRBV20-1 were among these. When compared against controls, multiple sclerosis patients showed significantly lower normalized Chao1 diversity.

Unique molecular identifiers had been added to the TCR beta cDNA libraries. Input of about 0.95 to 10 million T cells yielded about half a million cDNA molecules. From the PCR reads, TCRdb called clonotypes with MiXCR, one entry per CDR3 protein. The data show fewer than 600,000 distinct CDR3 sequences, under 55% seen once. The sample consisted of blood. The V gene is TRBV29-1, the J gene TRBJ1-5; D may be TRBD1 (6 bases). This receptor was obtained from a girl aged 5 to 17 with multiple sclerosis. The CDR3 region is CSARTDASNQPQHF. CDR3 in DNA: TGCAGCGCCCGGACAGACGCGAGCAATCAGCCCCAGCATTTT.